This TCR beta chain emerged from a study of OX40 agonist ivuxolimab in advanced cancers. CDR1 and CDR2 (germline): MDHEN, SYDVKM. The CDR3 sequence is 16 residues long. TCRdb's copy holds only in-frame clones and misses some; the assay was immunoSEQ multiplex PCR. The sample consists of about 80,000 clones, 80% to 90% of them appearing once. Material: CD4+ or CD8+ T cells sorted from blood, obtained in a trial of the OX40 agonist ivuxolimab. The chain is built from TRBV28 and TRBJ2-5, with 7 bases aligning to TRBD1. The tail of the sequence fits TRBJ2-7 better, so the J call may be wrong. The clonotype was recovered from an adult with an advanced solid tumor such as melanoma, head and neck, liver or kidney cancer. This chain's CDR3 is CASSLFGRGLTYEQYF. CDR3 DNA sequence: TGTGCCAGCAGTTTATTCGGCAGGGGGTTGACCTACGAGCAGTACTTC.